Listed below are T cell receptor beta chains from one sample, sequenced in a study of vaccination effects on CD4 cells after COVID-19. For these receptors, no antigen is known. The method was immunoSEQ multiplex PCR; TCRdb's version includes in-frame clones alone and lacks a portion of them. The table includes 65,000 to 75,000 clones, about 67% detected once. Here the sequenced sample was CD4+ T cells from PBMCs cultured with HCoV-229E spike peptides, taken after COVID-19 vaccination. These receptors all stem from a human donor who received a COVID-19 vaccine. CDR3s include the opening cysteine and the closing phenylalanine or tryptophan. D genes are given only for firm matches. Not all rows give a size; the values are once, few, many and, for expanded clones, a class.

CDR3 DNA	CDR3 protein	D gene	V gene	J gene	clone size
TGCGCCAGCAGCTCACAGGATAGCGGGGAAAGCGAGCAGTTCTTC	CASSSQDSGESEQFF	TRBD2	TRBV5-1	TRBJ2-1	.
TGTGCCAGCAGCGTGGGGAGCTCCTACAATGAGCAGTTCTTC	CASSVGSSYNEQFF	.	TRBV9	TRBJ2-1	.
TGTGCCAGTAGTCAAGGATACAGGGGCCAAGAGACCCAGTACTTC	CASSQGYRGQETQYF	TRBD1	TRBV19	TRBJ2-5	.
TGCAGCGTTGACGGGGGAGGCAATGAGCAGTTCTTC	CSVDGGGNEQFF	.	TRBV29-1	TRBJ2-1	.
TGTGCCAGCAGCTTTTTTGGGACGCAGCAAGAGACCCAGTACTTC	CASSFFGTQQETQYF	.	TRBV5-6	TRBJ2-5	.
TGTGCCAGCAGCTTATTCCGGGACAGGGGCCCCCAGACGAACACTGAAGCTTTCTTT	CASSLFRDRGPQTNTEAFF	TRBD1	TRBV7-6	TRBJ1-1	.
TGTGCCAGCAGCAGCTACGTCGTTCGTGAGACCCAGTACTTC	CASSSYVVRETQYF	.	TRBV6-5	TRBJ2-5	.
TGCGCCAGCAGCCAAGATTTGGGGGGCTCTAATTCACCCCTCCACTTT	CASSQDLGGSNSPLHF	.	TRBV4-1	TRBJ1-6	.
TGTGCCTGGAGGGACAGGGGACCCACATTCTATGGCTACACCTTC	CAWRDRGPTFYGYTF	TRBD1	TRBV30	TRBJ1-2	few
TGCGCCAGCAGCCAAGGGGCCTTGTGGGACGCTTTCTTT	CASSQGALWDAFF	.	TRBV4-1	TRBJ1-1	few